What follows describes a single T cell receptor (beta chain). Its antigen is unidentified. Individual cDNA molecules were tagged with unique molecular identifiers, the study reported. Using its own MiXCR run on the 5' RACE reads, TCRdb lists one record per CDR3 protein. The sample lists under 35,000 distinct CDR3 sequences; 2.9% were seen once. The entry originates in a study of early T cells in non-severe SARS-CoV-2 infection. The wider study: The authors sequenced bulk RNA from unsorted whole blood, leaving chains unpaired. Study conclusions and caveats: Clonotype matching in VDJdb favored anti-spike CD8 responses and did not capture private and CD4 specificities.

With 6 bases removed from V and 3 bases from J, the gap between germline ends came to 9 bases. This CDR3 comprises 13 residues. CDR1 and CDR2 (germline): SNHLY, FYNNEI. The source material was whole blood. The chain joins TRBV2 to TRBJ1-5, with D unclear. This sequence was found in an adult who was a healthcare worker with PCR-confirmed SARS-CoV-2 infection or an uninfected control (not recorded which). The CDR3 DNA reads as TGTGCCAGCAGCGCAGGTATCAATCAGCCCCAGCATTTT. This sequence encodes CASSAGINQPQHF.